Listed below are T cell receptor beta chains from one sample, sequenced in a study of HIV-infected patients and healthy controls. From the 5' RACE reads, TCRdb called clonotypes with MiXCR, one entry per CDR3 protein. Of about 4,200 distinct CDR3 sequences in the sample, about 8.3% were seen once. The specimen was blood, collected during antiretroviral therapy. These receptors were obtained from an adult with HIV infection. Both conserved end residues are part of each CDR3. Each record gives: clone size, J gene, V gene, CDR3 protein. Rows may omit the clone size; those that give it use once, few, many or a size class.

>.|TRBJ1-1|TRBV12-3/TRBV12-4
CASSPISWEGASTEAFF
>medium-sized|TRBJ2-7|TRBV28
CASSVQSEQYF
>medium-sized|TRBJ2-6|TRBV20-1
CSARPGLASSGANVLTF
>many|TRBJ2-2|TRBV11-2
CASRTGSGTGELFF
>many|TRBJ2-1|TRBV7-7
CASSSGLAAYNEQFF
>many|TRBJ2-5|TRBV5-1
CASSSVDGYQETQYF
>.|TRBJ2-2|TRBV6-2/TRBV6-3
CASSHGQGEIRELFF
>many|TRBJ2-2|TRBV10-3
CAITVSNTGELFF
>few|TRBJ2-7|TRBV6-5
CASRLFRDSPYEQYF
>many|TRBJ2-7|TRBV7-2
CASSPTSGGSVEQYF
>medium-sized|TRBJ1-1|TRBV7-9
CASSSLWERAFF
>few|TRBJ1-1|TRBV10-3
CAISEPGRNTEAFF
>many|TRBJ2-7|TRBV5-1
CASSDSGRSSYEQYF
>medium-sized|TRBJ1-1|TRBV7-9
CASSFTGQGEAFF
>medium-sized|TRBJ1-1|TRBV21-1
CASRKRGKGQGTEAFF
>.|TRBJ2-7|TRBV28
CASSFSRYEQYF
>few|TRBJ1-5|TRBV6-6
CASSRTIRGVGGGQPQHF
>few|TRBJ2-3|TRBV5-1
CASSLGRQGADTQYF
>many|TRBJ1-1|TRBV29-1
CSVWGVYGTEAFF
>medium-sized|TRBJ2-7|TRBV28
CASSLPRDRVLLSYEQYF
>many|TRBJ2-5|TRBV12-3/TRBV12-4
CASSRRQGAWETQYF
>.|TRBJ2-2|TRBV30
CAWRQNTGELFF
>many|TRBJ2-3|TRBV5-1
CASSVSGDPTDTQYF
>many|TRBJ1-2|TRBV5-1
CASSGGTGQDYGYTF
>medium-sized|TRBJ2-7|TRBV6-5
CASSYSGEQYF
>medium-sized|TRBJ2-1|TRBV18
CASSPLTEGNEQFF
>many|TRBJ2-7|TRBV3-1
CASSQEISSGGAYEQYF